Listed here are 2 T cell receptor beta chains from one sample, sequenced in a study of blood T cells in healthy people across ages. The use of a sample-barcoded 5' primer and a J-beta primer mix characterized a second PCR of about 7 to 12 cycles. Via MiXCR, TCRdb re-called the 5' RACE reads, giving one row per CDR3 protein. The data show about 970,000 distinct CDR3 sequences, roughly 51% seen once. The specimen was blood. The origin of the receptors is a woman in her sixties in good health.

The rearrangement links TRBV28 to TRBJ2-1; 9 bases fit TRBD2. CDR1 and CDR2 (germline): MDHEN, SYDVKM. CDR3 length: 15 residues. V lost 6 bases to trimming and J lost 8 bases; unmatched junction nucleotides: 11. The CDR3 reads CASSPGTSSWDEQFF. The DNA of the CDR3 is TGTGCCAGCAGCCCCGGGACTAGCAGTTGGGATGAGCAGTTCTTC.

The rearrangement joins TRBV28 to TRBJ2-5, with 11 bases matching TRBD2. V shed 4 bases, J shed 5 bases, and the junction held 9 bases outside the gene matches. Germline CDR1 MDHEN, CDR2 SYDVKM. This CDR3 has 16 residues. The CDR3 nucleotides are TGTGCCAGCAGTTCAAGACTAGCGGGATTTAGGGAGACCCAGTACTTC. This translates into CASSSRLAGFRETQYF.